One and the same sample provided the 13 T cell receptor beta chains below, sequenced in a study of regulatory T cells in long-lasting Graves disease. Arm-PCR with iRepertoire HTBI primers amplified the CDR3 regions for these TCR beta libraries. TCRdb redid the calling of the multiplex PCR reads with MiXCR, one entry per CDR3 protein. The sample lists 620,000 or so distinct CDR3 sequences; approximately 15% were seen once. Time point defined: newly diagnosed GD, antithyroid drugs for less than 3 months. The TCR library used RNA extracted from PBMCs. These data were also reused for a study on T cells in Graves' hyperthyroidism and ophthalmopathy.

Sequenced material: peripheral blood mononuclear cells (PBMCs), taken at new diagnosis, from a patient treated with antithyroid drugs. These receptors all come from a woman between 25 and 40 years old with Graves disease.

This clonotype was seen many times. CDR3 residues: CASSIAGDDQPQHF. DNA for the CDR3: TGTGCCAGCTCAATAGCGGGGGACGATCAGCCCCAGCATTTT. This chain uses TRBV18 with TRBJ1-5, with TRBD1 as a possible D gene (5 bases). Germline-derived CDR1 and CDR2 are KGHSH and LQKENI. The length of the CDR3 is 14 residues. Trimming removed 5 bases at V and 5 bases at J, with 13 bases between.

This clonotype has ten or more counts. V gene TRBV2 combines with J gene TRBJ1-1; 8 bases match TRBD1. The CDR3 sequence is 16 residues long. CDR1 is SNHLY, CDR2 FYNNEI, per germline. V lost 1 base to trimming and J lost 0 bases; unmatched junction nucleotides: 4. CDR3 sequence: CASSEGSGGLNTEAFF. CDR3 bases: TGTGCCAGCAGTGAAGGGTCAGGGGGCTTGAACACTGAAGCTTTCTTT.

The table lists this clonotype with many counts. The V and J genes are TRBV3-1 and TRBJ2-5, with 7 bases aligning to TRBD1. Germline CDR1 LGHDT, CDR2 YNNKEL (reference sequence). Trimming at V came to 5 bases and at J to 5 bases, leaving 5 bases not matched to a gene. This CDR3 has 13 residues. CDR3 sequence reads: CASSDTGVETQYF. In DNA, the CDR3 is TGTGCCAGCAGCGATACAGGGGTGGAGACCCAGTACTTC.

V and J are TRBV28 and TRBJ1-4, with D possibly matching TRBD1 (6 bases). Trimming removed 5 bases at V and 5 bases at J, with 15 bases between. Germline CDR1 MDHEN, CDR2 SYDVKM. The CDR3 has 15 amino acids. The CDR3 sequence: CASSLPTGANEKLFF. The CDR3 coding sequence is TGTGCCAGCAGTCTCCCAACGGGGGCGAATGAAAAACTGTTTTTT. Filled out from reference TRBV28 and TRBJ1-4, the complete variable domain reads DVKVTQSSRYLVKRTGEKVFLECVQDMDHENMFWYRQDPGLGLRLIYFSYDVKMKEKGDIPEGYSVSREKKERFSLILESASTNQTSMYLCASSLPTGANEKLFFGSGTQLSVL.

This clonotype was observed at least ten times. The rearrangement uses TRBV25-1 and TRBJ2-7, with D hard to call. The CDR3 is 15 residues long. V was shortened by 6 bases and J by 2 bases, with 17 bases between the two germline ends. From germline, CDR1 is MGHDK and CDR2 SYGVNS. CDR3 sequence reads: CASSLGRKLTYEQYF. CDR3 coding DNA: TGTGCCAGCAGCCTAGGACGGAAGCTTACCTACGAGCAGTACTTC.

This clonotype has a count of ten or more. This sequence joins TRBV20-1 and TRBJ2-5; 11 bases are a match to TRBD2. The ends lost 3 bases at V and 4 bases at J; junction bases unmatched: 4. CDR1 and CDR2 from the germline V gene are DFQATT and SNEGSKA (reference sequence). The CDR3 is 14 amino acids. DNA for the CDR3: TGCAGTGCTAGTTTGCTAGCGGGAGGAGAGACCCAGTACTTC. It is translated as CSASLLAGGETQYF.

The chain joins TRBV28 to TRBJ1-5; 8 nucleotides match TRBD1. Per germline, CDR1 MDHEN and CDR2 SYDVKM. Trimming removed 1 base from V and 4 bases from J; junction bases left unmatched: 3. The CDR3 contains 15 residues. This CDR3 is CASSLLDRDNQPQHF. In DNA form, the CDR3 reads TGTGCCAGCAGTTTATTGGACAGGGATAATCAGCCCCAGCATTTT.

This clonotype has at least ten counts. The rearrangement joins TRBV5-6 to TRBJ1-2; D not resolved. The germline V gene encodes CDR1 SGHDT and CDR2 YYEEEE. The CDR3 covers 12 residues. The V end lost 3 bases, the J end lost 10 bases, and 13 bases lay between the germline ends. The chain's CDR3 is CASSYEGVAYTF. The CDR3 bases are TGTGCCAGCAGCTACGAGGGCGTTGCCTACACCTTC.

This clonotype was found many times. The rearrangement joins TRBV12-3 or TRBV12-4 to TRBJ1-2, with unresolved D. The CDR3 has 11 amino acids. Trimming removed 6 bases from V and 6 bases from J, with 8 bases in between. The CDR3, as DNA: TGTGCCAGCAGCCGTTCGGATGGCTACACCTTC. Residues: CASSRSDGYTF.

The chain employs TRBV6-5 and TRBJ1-6, with D uncertain. The CDR3 totals 16 residues. With 0 bases removed from V and 7 bases from J, the gap between germline ends came to 13 bases. Germline CDR1 and CDR2: MNHEY and SVGAGI. The CDR3 DNA follows: TGTGCCAGCAGTTACTCGTCGAAACGGAACAATTCACCCCTCCACTTT. Protein product: CASSYSSKRNNSPLHF.

This clonotype showed up many times. The chain combines TRBV12-3 or TRBV12-4 with TRBJ1-4, with D tentatively TRBD1 (5 bases). The ends were cut back, 2 bases at V and 8 bases at J, with 12 bases in the middle. This CDR3 has 14 residues. CDR3 bases: TGTGCCAGCAGTTTAATAGGGGCAGACGAAAAACTGTTTTTT. Protein sequence: CASSLIGADEKLFF.

CDR3 DNA: TGTGCCAGCTGGGGCTCGGCGGAGAAAAACATTCAGTACTTC. Translated, it gives CASWGSAEKNIQYF. The genes are TRBV6-1 and TRBJ2-4, with TRBD1 as a possible D gene (5 bases). Germline values: CDR1 MNHNS, CDR2 SASEGT. The CDR3 is 14 residues long. V was pared by 8 bases and J by 4 bases, with 15 bases between.

V is TRBV20-1 and J is TRBJ2-1; TRBD2 agrees at 16 bases. The CDR3 sequence is 20 residues long. V gave up 1 base and J gave up 5 bases; unmatched junction bases: 14. Germline V gene data show CDR1 as DFQATT and CDR2 as SNEGSKA (reference sequence). The CDR3 nucleotides read TGCAGTGCTAGAGGTGGGGGGACTAGCGGGAGGGTTTATTCGGACAATGAGCAGTTCTTC. Protein: CSARGGGTSGRVYSDNEQFF.